This TCR beta chain was sequenced for a study of blood T cell repertoires in COVID-19. Study as a whole: Donors in the United States, Italy and Spain gave samples during acute or convalescent COVID-19.

The CDR3 is made up of 14 amino acids. Germline CDR1 and CDR2: MNHEY and SVGAGI. V lost 4 bases to trimming and J lost 5 bases; unmatched junction nucleotides: 6. Per the original data handling: Counts of nucleated cells, estimated from reference gene primer amplification, were obtained. The assay was immunoSEQ multiplex PCR, and TCRdb's table has in-frame clones only and misses some. The V and J calls and clone size come from that table; D and trimming were worked out from the DNA. The sample consists of 200,000 to 300,000 clones, about 87% of them appearing once. The sequence came from a middle-aged woman who had recovered from COVID-19. The sequencing sample was made of peripheral blood. The chain joins TRBV6-5 to TRBJ1-2; 8 positions match TRBD1. CDR3: CASSWTGINYGYTF. Written as DNA, the CDR3 is TGTGCCAGCAGTTGGACAGGGATTAATTATGGCTACACCTTC.